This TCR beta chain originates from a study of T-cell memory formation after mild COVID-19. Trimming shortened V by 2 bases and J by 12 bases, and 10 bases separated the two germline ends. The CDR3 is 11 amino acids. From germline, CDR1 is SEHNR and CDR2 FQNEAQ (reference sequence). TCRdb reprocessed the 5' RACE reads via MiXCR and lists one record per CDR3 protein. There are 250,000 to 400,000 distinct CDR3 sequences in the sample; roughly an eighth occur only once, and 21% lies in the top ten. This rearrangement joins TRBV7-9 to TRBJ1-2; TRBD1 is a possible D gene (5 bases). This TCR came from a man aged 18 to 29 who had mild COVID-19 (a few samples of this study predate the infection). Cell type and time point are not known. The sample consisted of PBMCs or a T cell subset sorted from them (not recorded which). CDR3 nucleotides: TGTGCCAGCAGCTTAACTCAGGGAGACACCTTC. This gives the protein CASSLTQGDTF.